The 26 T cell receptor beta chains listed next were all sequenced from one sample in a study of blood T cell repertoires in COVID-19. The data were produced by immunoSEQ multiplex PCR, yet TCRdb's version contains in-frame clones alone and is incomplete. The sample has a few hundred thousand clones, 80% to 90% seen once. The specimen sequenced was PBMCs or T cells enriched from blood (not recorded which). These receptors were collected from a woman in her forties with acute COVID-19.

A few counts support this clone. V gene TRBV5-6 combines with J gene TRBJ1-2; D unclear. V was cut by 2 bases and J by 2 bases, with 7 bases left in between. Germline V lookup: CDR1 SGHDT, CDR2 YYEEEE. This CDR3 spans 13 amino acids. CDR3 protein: CASSLIQNYGYTF. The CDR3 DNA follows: TGTGCCAGCAGCTTAATACAAAACTATGGCTACACCTTC.

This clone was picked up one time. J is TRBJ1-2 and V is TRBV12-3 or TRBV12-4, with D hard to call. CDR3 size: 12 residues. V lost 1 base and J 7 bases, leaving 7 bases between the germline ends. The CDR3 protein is CASSLGDGGYTF. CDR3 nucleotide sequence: TGTGCCAGCAGTTTAGGCGATGGTGGCTACACCTTC.

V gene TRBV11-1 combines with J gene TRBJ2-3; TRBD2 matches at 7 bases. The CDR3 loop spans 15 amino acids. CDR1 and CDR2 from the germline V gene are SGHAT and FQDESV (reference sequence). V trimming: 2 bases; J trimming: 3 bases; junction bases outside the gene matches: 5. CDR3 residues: CASSLWDYLTDTQYF. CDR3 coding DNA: TGTGCCAGCAGCTTATGGGACTACCTGACAGATACGCAGTATTTT.

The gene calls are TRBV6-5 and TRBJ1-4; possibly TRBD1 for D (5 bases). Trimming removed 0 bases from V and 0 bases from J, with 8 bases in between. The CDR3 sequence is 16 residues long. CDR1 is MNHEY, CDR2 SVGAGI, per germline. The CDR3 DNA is TGTGCCAGCAGTTACTCGACAGACGCAACTAATGAAAAACTGTTTTTT. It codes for CASSYSTDATNEKLFF.

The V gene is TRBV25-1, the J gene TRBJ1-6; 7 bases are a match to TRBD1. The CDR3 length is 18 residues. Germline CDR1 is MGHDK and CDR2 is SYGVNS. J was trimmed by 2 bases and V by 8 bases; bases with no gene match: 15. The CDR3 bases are TGTGCCAGCGATGGGGGGACAGAAACTGATACCTATAATTCACCCCTCCACTTT. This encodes CASDGGTETDTYNSPLHF.

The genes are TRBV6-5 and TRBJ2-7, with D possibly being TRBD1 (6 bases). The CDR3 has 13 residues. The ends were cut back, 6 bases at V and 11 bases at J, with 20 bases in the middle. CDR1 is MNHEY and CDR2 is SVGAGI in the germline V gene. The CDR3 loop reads CASSPTTQDRKYF. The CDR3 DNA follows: TGTGCCAGCAGCCCAACAACTCAGGACAGAAAGTACTTC.

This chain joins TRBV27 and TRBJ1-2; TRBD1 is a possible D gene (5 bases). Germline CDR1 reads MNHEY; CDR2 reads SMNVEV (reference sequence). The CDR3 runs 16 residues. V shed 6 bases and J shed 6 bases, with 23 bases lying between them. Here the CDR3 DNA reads TGTGCCAGCAGCGATGTAGTCAGAGTCGGGGGGGATGGCTACACCTTC. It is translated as CASSDVVRVGGDGYTF.

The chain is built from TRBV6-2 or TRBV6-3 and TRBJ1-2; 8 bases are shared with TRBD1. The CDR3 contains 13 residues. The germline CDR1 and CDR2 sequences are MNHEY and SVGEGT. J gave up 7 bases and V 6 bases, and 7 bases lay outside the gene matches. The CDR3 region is CASSNRGESGYTF. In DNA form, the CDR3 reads TGTGCCAGCAGCAACAGGGGGGAGTCTGGCTACACCTTC.

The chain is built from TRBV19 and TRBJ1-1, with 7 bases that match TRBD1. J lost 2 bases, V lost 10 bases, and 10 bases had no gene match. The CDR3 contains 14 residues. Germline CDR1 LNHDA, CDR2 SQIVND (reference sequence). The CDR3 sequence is CATSRTGANTEAFF. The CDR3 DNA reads TGTGCCACCTCCCGGACAGGCGCTAACACTGAAGCTTTCTTT.

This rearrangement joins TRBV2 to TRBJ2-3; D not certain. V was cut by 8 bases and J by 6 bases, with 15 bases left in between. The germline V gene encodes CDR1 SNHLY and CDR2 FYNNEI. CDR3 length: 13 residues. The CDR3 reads CASDLLGLDTQYF. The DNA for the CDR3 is TGTGCCAGCGACCTCCTAGGTTTGGATACGCAGTATTTT.

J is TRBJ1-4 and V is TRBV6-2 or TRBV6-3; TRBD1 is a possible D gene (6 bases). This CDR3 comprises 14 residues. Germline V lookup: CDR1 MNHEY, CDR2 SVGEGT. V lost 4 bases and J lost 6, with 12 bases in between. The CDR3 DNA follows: TGTGCCAGCAGTTCCGGCTACAGGGATGAAAAACTGTTTTTT. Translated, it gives CASSSGYRDEKLFF.

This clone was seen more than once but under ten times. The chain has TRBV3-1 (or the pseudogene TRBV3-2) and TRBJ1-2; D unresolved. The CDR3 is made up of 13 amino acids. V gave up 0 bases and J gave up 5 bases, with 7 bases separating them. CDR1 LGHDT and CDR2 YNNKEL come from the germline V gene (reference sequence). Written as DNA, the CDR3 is TGTGCCAGCAGCCAAGATATCCTTTATGGCTACACCTTC. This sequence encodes CASSQDILYGYTF.

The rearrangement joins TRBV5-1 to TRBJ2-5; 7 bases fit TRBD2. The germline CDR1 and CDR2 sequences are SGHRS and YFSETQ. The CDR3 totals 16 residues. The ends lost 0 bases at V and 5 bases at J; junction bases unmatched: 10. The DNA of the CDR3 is TGCGCCAGCAGCTTGGGAAGGAGGAGCGGGGAGGAGACCCAGTACTTC. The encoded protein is CASSLGRRSGEETQYF.

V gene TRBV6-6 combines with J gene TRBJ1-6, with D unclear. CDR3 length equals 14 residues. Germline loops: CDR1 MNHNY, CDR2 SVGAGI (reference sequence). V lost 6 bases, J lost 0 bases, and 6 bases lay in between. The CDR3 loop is CASRRDSYNSPLHF. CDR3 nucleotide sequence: TGTGCCAGCAGGAGGGACTCCTATAATTCACCCCTCCACTTT.

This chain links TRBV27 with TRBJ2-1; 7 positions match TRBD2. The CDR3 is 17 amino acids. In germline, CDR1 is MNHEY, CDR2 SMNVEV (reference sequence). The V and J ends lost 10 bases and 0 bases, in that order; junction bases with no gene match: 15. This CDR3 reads CATAGLAERSSYNEQFF. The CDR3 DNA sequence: TGTGCCACCGCGGGGCTAGCGGAGAGGAGCTCCTACAATGAGCAGTTCTTC.

CDR3 loop: CASSQDRARGLTDTQYF. In DNA form, the CDR3 reads TGTGCCAGCAGCCAAGATCGGGCCAGGGGGCTCACAGATACGCAGTATTTT. The V gene is TRBV4-2, the J gene TRBJ2-3, with 8 bases lining up with TRBD1. The germline gives CDR1 LGHNA, CDR2 YNFKEQ. The V segment lost 0 bases and the J segment 2 bases; nucleotides outside the gene matches: 7. CDR3 length equals 17 residues.

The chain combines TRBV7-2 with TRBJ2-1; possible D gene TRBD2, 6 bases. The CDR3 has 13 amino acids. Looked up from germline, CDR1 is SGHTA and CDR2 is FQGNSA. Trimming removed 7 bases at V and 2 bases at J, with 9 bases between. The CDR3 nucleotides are TGTGCCAGCATGGCGGGACCCTACAATGAGCAGTTCTTC. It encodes CASMAGPYNEQFF.

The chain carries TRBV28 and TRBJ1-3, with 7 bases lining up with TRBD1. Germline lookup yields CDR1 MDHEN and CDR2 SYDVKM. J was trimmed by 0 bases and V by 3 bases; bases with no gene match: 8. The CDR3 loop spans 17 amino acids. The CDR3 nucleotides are TGTGCCAGCAGTTTTAGCCCCGGGACAGACTCTGGAAACACCATATATTTT. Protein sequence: CASSFSPGTDSGNTIYF.

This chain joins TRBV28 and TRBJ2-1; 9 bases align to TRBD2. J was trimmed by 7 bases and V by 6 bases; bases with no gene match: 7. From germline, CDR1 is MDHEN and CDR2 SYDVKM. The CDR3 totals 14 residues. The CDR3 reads CASSLGREGNEQFF. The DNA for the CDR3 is TGTGCCAGCAGCCTGGGGCGGGAGGGAAATGAGCAGTTCTTC.

The CDR3 loop is CASGLALGQFYSGNTIYF. CDR3 coding DNA: TGTGCTAGTGGCCTAGCCTTGGGACAGTTCTACTCTGGAAACACCATATATTTT. J is TRBJ1-3 and V is TRBV12-5; 7 bases are a match to TRBD1. The germline V gene encodes CDR1 LGHNT and CDR2 FRNRAP. The CDR3 covers 18 residues. Trimming took 6 bases from V and 0 from J; bases not matched to a gene: 14.

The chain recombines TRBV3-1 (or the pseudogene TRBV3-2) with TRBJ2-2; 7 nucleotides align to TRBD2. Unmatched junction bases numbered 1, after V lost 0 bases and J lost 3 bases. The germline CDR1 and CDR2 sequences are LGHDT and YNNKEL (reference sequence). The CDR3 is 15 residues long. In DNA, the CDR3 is TGTGCCAGCAGCCAAGACGGGGGGTACACCGGGGAGCTGTTTTTT. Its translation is CASSQDGGYTGELFF.

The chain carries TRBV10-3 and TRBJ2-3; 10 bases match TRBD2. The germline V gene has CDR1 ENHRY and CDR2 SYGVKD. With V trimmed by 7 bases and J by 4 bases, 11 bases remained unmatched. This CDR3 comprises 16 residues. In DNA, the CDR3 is TGTGCCATCAACCAGCGGGGGGGCCTGAGGGCAGATACGCAGTATTTT. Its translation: CAINQRGGLRADTQYF.

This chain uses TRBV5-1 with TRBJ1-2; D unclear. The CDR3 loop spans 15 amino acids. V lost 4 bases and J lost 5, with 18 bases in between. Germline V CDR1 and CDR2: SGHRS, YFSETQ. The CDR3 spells CASSQAHPSGYGYTF. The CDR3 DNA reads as TGCGCCAGCAGCCAAGCACACCCGTCGGGGTATGGCTACACCTTC.

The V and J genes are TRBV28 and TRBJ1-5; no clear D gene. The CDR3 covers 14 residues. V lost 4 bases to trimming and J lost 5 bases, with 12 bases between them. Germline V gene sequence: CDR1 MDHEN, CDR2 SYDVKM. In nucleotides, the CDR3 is TGTGCCAGCAGTTCAACCGGGATACATCAGCCCCAGCATTTT. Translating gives CASSSTGIHQPQHF.

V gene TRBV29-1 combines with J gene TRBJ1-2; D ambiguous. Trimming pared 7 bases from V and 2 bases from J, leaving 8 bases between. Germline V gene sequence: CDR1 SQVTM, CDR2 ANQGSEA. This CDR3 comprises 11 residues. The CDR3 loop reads CSGEGNYGYTF. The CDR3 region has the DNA TGCAGCGGGGAGGGCAACTATGGCTACACCTTC.

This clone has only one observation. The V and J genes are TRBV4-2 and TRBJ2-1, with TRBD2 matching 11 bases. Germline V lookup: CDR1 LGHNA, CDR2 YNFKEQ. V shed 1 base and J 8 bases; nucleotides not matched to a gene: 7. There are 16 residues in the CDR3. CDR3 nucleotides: TGTGCCAGCAGCCAAGTCAGGCTAGCGGGGGGCGATGAGCAGTTCTTC. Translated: CASSQVRLAGGDEQFF.